The present entry profiles one T cell receptor (beta chain) with its context. Its antigen is unknown. TCRdb keeps only in-frame clones here, not all; method: immunoSEQ multiplex PCR. Of about 95,000 clones detected, less than 80% appear once; the ten largest clones hold roughly 2%. The data originate from a study of fetal regulatory T cell absence and autoimmunity. On the study more broadly: The IPEX patients lacked clinical diabetes but had exocrine pancreas autoimmunity.

Whole-study findings and limits: In IPEX, the enrichment was taken to support antigen-driven autoimmunity before birth. Pancreas and cord blood did not differ much in TRB family usage. Oligoclonal TCR enrichment in pancreas over cord blood reached over 95-fold for some clones.

The sequenced sample was pancreas tissue. This receptor was taken from a male donor with IPEX syndrome.

The CDR3 reads CASSWDNNEKLFF. The CDR3 coding sequence is TGTGCCAGCAGTTGGGACAATAATGAAAAACTGTTTTTT. The chain uses TRBV6-5 and TRBJ1-4; D perhaps matches TRBD1 (6 bases). This CDR3 comprises 13 residues. Germline loops: CDR1 MNHEY, CDR2 SVGAGI. The germline V and J ends were trimmed by 4 bases and 4 bases, with 7 bases remaining between them.